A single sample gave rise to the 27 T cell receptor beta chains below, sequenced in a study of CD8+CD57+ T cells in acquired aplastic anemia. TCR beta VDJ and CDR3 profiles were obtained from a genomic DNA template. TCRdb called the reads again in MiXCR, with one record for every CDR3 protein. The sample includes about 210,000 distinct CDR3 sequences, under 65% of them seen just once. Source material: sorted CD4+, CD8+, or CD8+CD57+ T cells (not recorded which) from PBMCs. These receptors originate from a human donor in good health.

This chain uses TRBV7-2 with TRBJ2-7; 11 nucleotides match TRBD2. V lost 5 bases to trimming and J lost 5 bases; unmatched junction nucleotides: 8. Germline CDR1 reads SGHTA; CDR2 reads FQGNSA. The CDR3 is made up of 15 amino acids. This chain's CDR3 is CASSATSGIRDEQYF. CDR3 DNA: TGTGCCAGCAGCGCGACTAGCGGGATTCGCGACGAGCAGTACTTC.

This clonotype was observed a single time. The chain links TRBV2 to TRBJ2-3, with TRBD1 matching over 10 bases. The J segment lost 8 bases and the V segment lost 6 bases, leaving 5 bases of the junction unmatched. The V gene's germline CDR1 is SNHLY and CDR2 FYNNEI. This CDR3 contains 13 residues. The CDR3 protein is CASSGQGGSTQYF. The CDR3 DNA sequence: TGTGCCAGCAGCGGACAGGGGGGGAGTACGCAGTATTTT. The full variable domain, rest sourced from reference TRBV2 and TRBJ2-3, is EPEVTQTPSHQVTQMGQEVILRCVPISNHLYFYWYRQILGQKVEFLVSFYNNEISEKSEIFDDQFSVERPDGSNFTLKIRSTKLEDSAMYFCASSGQGGSTQYFGPGTRLTVL.

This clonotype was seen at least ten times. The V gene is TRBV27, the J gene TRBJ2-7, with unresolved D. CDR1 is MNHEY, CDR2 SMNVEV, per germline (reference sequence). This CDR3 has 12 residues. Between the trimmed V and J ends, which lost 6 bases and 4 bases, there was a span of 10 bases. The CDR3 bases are TGTGCCAGCAGCTTGCCCAGTTACGAGCAGTACTTC. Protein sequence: CASSLPSYEQYF.

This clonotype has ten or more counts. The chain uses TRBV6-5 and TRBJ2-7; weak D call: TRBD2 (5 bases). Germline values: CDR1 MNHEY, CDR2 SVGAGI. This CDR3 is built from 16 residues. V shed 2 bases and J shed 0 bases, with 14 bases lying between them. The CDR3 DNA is TGTGCCAGCAGTTACACGCCTAGGGAGCTCTCCTACGAGCAGTACTTC. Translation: CASSYTPRELSYEQYF.

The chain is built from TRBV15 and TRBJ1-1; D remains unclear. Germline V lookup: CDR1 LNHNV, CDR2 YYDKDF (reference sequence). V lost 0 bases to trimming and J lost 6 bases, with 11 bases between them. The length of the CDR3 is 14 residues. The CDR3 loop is CATSRDQVLPEAFF. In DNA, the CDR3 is TGTGCCACCAGCAGAGATCAGGTTCTGCCTGAAGCTTTCTTT.

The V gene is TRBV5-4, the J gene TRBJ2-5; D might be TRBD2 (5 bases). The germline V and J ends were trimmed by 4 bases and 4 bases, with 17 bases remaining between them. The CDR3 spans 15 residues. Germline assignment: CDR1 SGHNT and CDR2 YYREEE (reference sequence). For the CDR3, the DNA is TGTGCCAGCAGCAAACACGGTTCGGCGGGAGAGACCCAGTACTTC. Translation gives CASSKHGSAGETQYF. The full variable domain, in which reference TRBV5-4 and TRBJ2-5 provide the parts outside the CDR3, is ETGVTQSPTHLIKTRGQQVTLRCSSQSGHNTVSWYQQALGQGPQFIFQYYREEENGRGNFPPRFSGLQFPNYSSELNVNALELDDSALYLCASSKHGSAGETQYFGPGTRLLVL.

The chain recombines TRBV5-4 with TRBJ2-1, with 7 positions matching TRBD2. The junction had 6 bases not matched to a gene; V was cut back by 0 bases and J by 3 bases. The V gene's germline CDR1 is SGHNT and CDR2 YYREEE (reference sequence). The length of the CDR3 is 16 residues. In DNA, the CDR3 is TGTGCCAGCAGCTTGGGCGGGGCGGGAGACTACAATGAGCAGTTCTTC. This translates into CASSLGGAGDYNEQFF. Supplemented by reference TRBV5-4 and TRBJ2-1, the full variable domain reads ETGVTQSPTHLIKTRGQQVTLRCSSQSGHNTVSWYQQALGQGPQFIFQYYREEENGRGNFPPRFSGLQFPNYSSELNVNALELDDSALYLCASSLGGAGDYNEQFFGPGTRLTVL.

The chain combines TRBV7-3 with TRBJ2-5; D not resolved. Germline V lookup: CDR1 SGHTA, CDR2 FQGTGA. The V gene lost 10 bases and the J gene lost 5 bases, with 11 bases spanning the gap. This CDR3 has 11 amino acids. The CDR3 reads CATRILETQYF. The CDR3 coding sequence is TGTGCCACACGGATTCTGGAGACCCAGTACTTC.

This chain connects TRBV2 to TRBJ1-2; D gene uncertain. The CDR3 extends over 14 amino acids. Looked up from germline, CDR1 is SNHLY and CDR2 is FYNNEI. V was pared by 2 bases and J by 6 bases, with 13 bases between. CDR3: CASSESSVADGYTF. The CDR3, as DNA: TGTGCCAGCAGTGAAAGTTCGGTGGCCGATGGCTACACCTTC.

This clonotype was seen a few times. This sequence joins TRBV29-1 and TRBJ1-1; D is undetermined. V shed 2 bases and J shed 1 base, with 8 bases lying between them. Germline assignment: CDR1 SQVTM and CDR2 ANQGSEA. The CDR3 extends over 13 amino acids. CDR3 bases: TGCAGCGTTGAAAGGCAAGAGAACACTGAAGCTTTCTTT. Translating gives CSVERQENTEAFF.

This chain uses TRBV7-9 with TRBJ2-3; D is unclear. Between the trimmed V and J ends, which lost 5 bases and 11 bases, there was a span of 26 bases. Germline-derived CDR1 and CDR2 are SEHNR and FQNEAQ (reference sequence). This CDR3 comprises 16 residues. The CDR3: CASSPTLRTPYNEQYF. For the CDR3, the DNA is TGTGCCAGCAGCCCCACTCTCCGGACCCCCTACAATGAGCAGTATTTT.

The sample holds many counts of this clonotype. The CDR3 DNA reads TGTGCCAGCAGCGTAGTCCCAGGGGGCTACAATGAGCAGTTCTTC. Translating it yields CASSVVPGGYNEQFF. This sequence joins TRBV9 and TRBJ2-1, with TRBD1 matching 7 bases. The ends lost 0 bases at V and 3 bases at J; junction bases unmatched: 3. The CDR3 contains 15 residues. From germline, CDR1 is SGDLS and CDR2 YYNGEE.

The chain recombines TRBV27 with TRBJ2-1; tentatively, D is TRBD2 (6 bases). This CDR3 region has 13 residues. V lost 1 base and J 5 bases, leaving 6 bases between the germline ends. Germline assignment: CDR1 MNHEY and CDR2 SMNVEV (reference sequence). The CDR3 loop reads CASSLWGDNEQFF. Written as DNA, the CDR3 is TGTGCCAGCAGTTTATGGGGGGACAATGAGCAGTTCTTC.

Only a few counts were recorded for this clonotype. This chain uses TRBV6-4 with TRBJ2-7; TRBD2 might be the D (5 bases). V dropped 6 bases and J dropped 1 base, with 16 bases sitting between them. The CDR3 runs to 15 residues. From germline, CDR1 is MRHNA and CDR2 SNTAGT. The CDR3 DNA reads TGTGCCAGCAGCGTCAAAGCGGAGCCTTCCTACGAGCAGTACTTC. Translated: CASSVKAEPSYEQYF.

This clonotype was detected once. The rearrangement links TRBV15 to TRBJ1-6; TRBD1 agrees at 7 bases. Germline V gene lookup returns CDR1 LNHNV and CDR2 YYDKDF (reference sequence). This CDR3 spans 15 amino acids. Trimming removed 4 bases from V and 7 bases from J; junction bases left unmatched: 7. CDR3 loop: CATSTRTGANSPLHF. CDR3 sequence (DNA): TGTGCCACCAGCACCCGGACAGGCGCCAATTCACCCCTCCACTTT. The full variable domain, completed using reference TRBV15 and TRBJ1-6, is DAMVIQNPRYQVTQFGKPVTLSCSQTLNHNVMYWYQQKSSQAPKLLFHYYDKDFNNEADTPDNFQSRRPNTSFCFLDIRSPGLGDTAMYLCATSTRTGANSPLHFGNGTRLTVT.

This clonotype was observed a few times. DNA of the CDR3: TGTGCCATCAGTGACGGAGCTGAAGCTTTCTTT. It yields the protein CAISDGAEAFF. The rearrangement joins TRBV10-3 to TRBJ1-1, with D uncertain. The V and J ends lost 3 bases and 6 bases respectively, with 5 bases between them. The germline gives CDR1 ENHRY, CDR2 SYGVKD. The CDR3 contains 11 residues.

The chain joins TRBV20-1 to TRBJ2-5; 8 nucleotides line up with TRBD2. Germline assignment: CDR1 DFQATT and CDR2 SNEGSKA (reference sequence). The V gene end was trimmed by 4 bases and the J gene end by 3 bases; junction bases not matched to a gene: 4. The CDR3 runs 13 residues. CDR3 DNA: TGCAGTGCTAAGACTAGCGCCAAAGAGACCCAGTACTTC. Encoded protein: CSAKTSAKETQYF.

The CDR3 bases are TGTGCCAGCAGCATTCTAAGCGGGGAGCTGTTTTTT. It specifies CASSILSGELFF. This sequence joins TRBV7-8 and TRBJ2-2; D unclear. The germline V gene encodes CDR1 SGHVS and CDR2 FQNEAQ. CDR3 length: 12 residues. Trimming left V 5 bases short and J 7 bases short, with 8 bases between.

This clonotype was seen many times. Here the CDR3 DNA reads TGTGCCAGCAGTGCCGACAGTAGCAATCAGCCCCAGCATTTT. This codes for CASSADSSNQPQHF. The chain links TRBV6-1 to TRBJ1-5; weak D call: TRBD1 (5 bases). This CDR3 comprises 14 residues. The germline V and J ends were trimmed by 4 bases and 0 bases, with 7 bases remaining between them. CDR1 and CDR2 (germline): MNHNS, SASEGT.

The CDR3 DNA sequence: TGCAGTGCTAGTACGGGCGGCGACTATGGCTACACCTTC. It yields the protein CSASTGGDYGYTF. The gene calls are TRBV20-1 and TRBJ1-2; D unresolved. CDR1 is DFQATT and CDR2 is SNEGSKA in the germline V gene (reference sequence). The CDR3 runs 13 residues. V was shortened by 3 bases and J by 3 bases, with 11 bases between the two germline ends.

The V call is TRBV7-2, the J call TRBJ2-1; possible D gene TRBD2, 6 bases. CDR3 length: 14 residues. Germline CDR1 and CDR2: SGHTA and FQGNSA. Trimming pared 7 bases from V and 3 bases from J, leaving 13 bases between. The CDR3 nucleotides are TGTGCCAGCATCCAATCCGGGGGCTACAATGAGCAGTTCTTC. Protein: CASIQSGGYNEQFF.

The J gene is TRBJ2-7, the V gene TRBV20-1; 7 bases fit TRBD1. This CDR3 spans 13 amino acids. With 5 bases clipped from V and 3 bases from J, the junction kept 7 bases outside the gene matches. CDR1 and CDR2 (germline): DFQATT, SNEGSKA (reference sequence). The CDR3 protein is CSAWQGEYYEQYF. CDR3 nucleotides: TGCAGTGCTTGGCAGGGGGAATACTACGAGCAGTACTTC.

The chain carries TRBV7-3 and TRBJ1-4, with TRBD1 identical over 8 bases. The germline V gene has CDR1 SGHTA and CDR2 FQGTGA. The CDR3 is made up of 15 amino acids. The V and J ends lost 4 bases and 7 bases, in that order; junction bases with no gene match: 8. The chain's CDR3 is CASSSTGERGEKLFF. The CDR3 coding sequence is TGTGCCAGCAGCTCGACAGGGGAAAGAGGTGAAAAACTGTTTTTT.

The DNA of the CDR3 is TGTGCCAGCAGCCTACGACAGGGAACTAAGGATGAGCAGTTCTTC. It codes for CASSLRQGTKDEQFF. J is TRBJ2-1 and V is TRBV7-3; 7 nucleotides align to TRBD1. The V gene's germline CDR1 is SGHTA and CDR2 FQGTGA. The V gene end was trimmed by 5 bases and the J gene end by 8 bases; junction bases not matched to a gene: 12. The CDR3 is 15 residues long.

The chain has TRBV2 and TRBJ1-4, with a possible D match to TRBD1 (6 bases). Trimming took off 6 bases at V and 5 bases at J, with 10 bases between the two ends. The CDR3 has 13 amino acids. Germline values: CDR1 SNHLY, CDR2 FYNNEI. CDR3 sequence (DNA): TGTGCCAGCAGGCGGACAGCAAATGAAAAACTGTTTTTT. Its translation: CASRRTANEKLFF. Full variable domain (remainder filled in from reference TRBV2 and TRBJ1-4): EPEVTQTPSHQVTQMGQEVILRCVPISNHLYFYWYRQILGQKVEFLVSFYNNEISEKSEIFDDQFSVERPDGSNFTLKIRSTKLEDSAMYFCASRRTANEKLFFGSGTQLSVL.

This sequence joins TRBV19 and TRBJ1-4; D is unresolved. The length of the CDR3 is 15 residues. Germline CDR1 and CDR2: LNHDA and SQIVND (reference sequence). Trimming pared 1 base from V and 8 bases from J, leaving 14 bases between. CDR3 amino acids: CASSIGLYLNEKLFF. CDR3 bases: TGTGCCAGTAGTATAGGACTTTACCTCAACGAAAAACTGTTTTTT.

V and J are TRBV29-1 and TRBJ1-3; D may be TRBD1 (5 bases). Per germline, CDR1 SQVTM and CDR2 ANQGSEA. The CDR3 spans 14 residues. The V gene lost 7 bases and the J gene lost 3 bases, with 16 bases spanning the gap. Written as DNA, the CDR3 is TGCAGCGCCAGTGAAGGGGCGCGTGGAAACACCATATATTTT. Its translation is CSASEGARGNTIYF.